This T cell receptor beta chain is from a study of shared clonotypes between healthy human individuals. Study-level background: The study drew on two women and a few men aged 18 to 49 as donors.

About this clone itself: Antigen specificity is unknown.

CD8 cells regarded as naive lacked CD45RO, were positively chosen for CCR7, and omitted terminally differentiated effector memory CD45RA+ cells. Study observations and caveats: The sole specimen, blood, was sampled, and tissue repertoires likely differ. Generation probabilities were higher for clonotypes shared across all four sorted-subset donors than for unshared ones.

Repertoires were generated with immunoSEQ multiplex PCR, while TCRdb's copy carries only in-frame clones and drops some. Among hundreds of thousands of clones listed, 95% to 97% were seen once. The V gene's germline CDR1 is PRHDT and CDR2 FYEKMQ (reference sequence). The CDR3 is 12 residues long. V shed 4 bases and J 15 bases; nucleotides not matched to a gene: 3. The receptor was derived from a woman aged 25 to 45 in good health. Sequencing input: naive CD8+ T cells sorted from blood. The V gene is TRBV13, the J gene TRBJ2-1; 13 bases agree with TRBD2. The CDR3 DNA reads as TGTGCCAGCAGCTACGGACTAGCGGGAGTGTTCTTC. This sequence encodes CASSYGLAGVFF.